Below are 14 T cell receptor beta chains sequenced from a single sample in a study of T cells expressing NK-cell markers. Reanalyzing the 5' RACE reads, TCRdb keeps one entry per CDR3 protein, without DNA. The ten top clones account for 9.5% to 12%, within a sample of 350,000 to 400,000 distinct CDR3 sequences. Sequenced sample: blood T cells: a sorted CD56 or NKG2C T cell subset, CD4+ or CD8+ T cells, or bulk PBMC T cells (not recorded which). The receptors here all came from a woman in her forties or fifties in good health.

V is TRBV12-3 or TRBV12-4 and J is TRBJ2-1; TCRdb proposes TRBD1, but this gene call is untestable without DNA. The CDR3 contains 14 residues. The CDR3 reads CASSLWGTYNEQFF.

The V call is TRBV4-2, the J call TRBJ2-7; TCRdb gives TRBD2 as the D gene, but with no DNA this cannot be confirmed. CDR1 and CDR2 from the germline V gene are LGHNA and YNFKEQ. The CDR3 sequence is 18 residues long. CDR3 amino acids: CASSQDSPGLAGSFEQYF.

J is TRBJ2-5 and V is TRBV25-1; the D call of TRBD1 rests on TCRdb alone, since no DNA is present to check it. Germline lookup yields CDR1 MGHDK and CDR2 SYGVNS. This CDR3 is 11 amino acids long. Here the CDR3 reads CASSLGGNQYF.

The genes are TRBV6-2 or TRBV6-3 and TRBJ2-1; TCRdb names TRBD2, which stays unverified in the absence of DNA. Per germline, CDR1 MNHEY and CDR2 SVGEGT. The CDR3 has 15 amino acids. The CDR3 is CASSSAGWRRNEQFF.

The CDR3 spells CASSPRIRSQTEAFF. This chain links TRBV7-2 with TRBJ1-1. Germline-derived CDR1 and CDR2 are SGHTA and FQGNSA. The CDR3 covers 15 residues. The full variable domain, with the rest looked up from reference TRBV7-2 and TRBJ1-1, is GAGVSQSPSNKVTEKGKDVELRCDPISGHTALYWYRQSLGQGLEFLIYFQGNSAPDKSGLPSDRFSAERTGGSVSTLTIQRTQQEDSAVYLCASSPRIRSQTEAFFGQGTRLTVV.

The chain couples TRBV18 to TRBJ1-1; TCRdb outputs TRBD1, but without DNA this stays unchecked. Germline loops: CDR1 KGHSH, CDR2 LQKENI. The CDR3 runs 14 residues. CDR3 in amino acids: CASSPGQGKFEAFF. Supplemented by reference TRBV18 and TRBJ1-1, the full variable domain reads NAGVMQNPRHLVRRRGQEARLRCSPMKGHSHVYWYRQLPEEGLKFMVYLQKENIIDESGMPKERFSAEFPKEGPSILRIQQVVRGDSAAYFCASSPGQGKFEAFFGQGTRLTVV.

The V call is TRBV12-3 or TRBV12-4, the J call TRBJ2-7; TCRdb selects TRBD2, and the lack of DNA leaves this call unchecked. The CDR3 runs 19 residues. The CDR3 is CASSRSTRDSGLRDYEQYF.

V gene TRBV10-3 combines with J gene TRBJ2-7; absent DNA, TCRdb's TRBD1 call cannot be checked. Germline values: CDR1 ENHRY, CDR2 SYGVKD. The CDR3 sequence is 15 residues long. CDR3 loop: CAISDGAGGVREQYF.

J is TRBJ1-4 and V is TRBV5-1. Germline V gives CDR1 SGHRS, CDR2 YFSETQ. The CDR3 consists of 16 residues. This CDR3 is CASSLGGRVGNEKLFF.

The chain carries TRBV12-3 or TRBV12-4 and TRBJ2-7; TCRdb's D gene call, TRBD2, goes unchecked for lack of DNA. The CDR3 extends over 14 amino acids. The CDR3 loop reads CASRNSLEVGEQYF.

This sequence joins TRBV5-1 and TRBJ2-1; with no DNA, the TCRdb D assignment of TRBD2 cannot be verified. The CDR3 totals 14 residues. CDR1 and CDR2 (germline): SGHRS, YFSETQ. CDR3 residues: CASSSGTGLGEQFF.

This chain links TRBV6-5 with TRBJ2-3; TCRdb's D call, TRBD1, is unchecked because there is no DNA. This CDR3 contains 17 residues. Per germline, CDR1 MNHEY and CDR2 SVGAGI. The CDR3 region is CASSYSMGAGHADTQYF.

The CDR3 reads CAISENGARGQPQHF. The chain is built from TRBV10-3 and TRBJ1-5; the TCRdb D gene call, TRBD1, has no DNA to confirm it. This CDR3 contains 15 residues. Germline CDR1 reads ENHRY; CDR2 reads SYGVKD.

The CDR3 sequence is CSVSGQAGYTF. The J gene is TRBJ1-2, the V gene TRBV29-1; the TRBD1 assignment by TCRdb is unverifiable without DNA. CDR1 and CDR2 (germline): SQVTM, ANQGSEA. CDR3 length: 11 residues.